This T cell receptor (beta chain) was identified in a study of OX40 agonist ivuxolimab in advanced cancers. Looking at the study overall: Patients were 65% to 85% male with ages roughly 23 to 79, mean roughly 64.

Study-wide findings and caveats: Circulating CD4+ and CD8+ T cells showed clonal expansion by week 6 at 0.1 to 3.0 mg/kg. On average, CD8+ T cells had more expanded clones than CD4+.

To note about this clone: Its antigen remains unknown.

TCRdb's table, derived via immunoSEQ multiplex PCR, lists solely in-frame clones and lacks some. In the table there are approximately 60,000 clones, roughly four fifths of which are singletons. V dropped 2 bases and J dropped 7 bases, with 13 bases sitting between them. There are 14 residues in the CDR3. Per germline, CDR1 SGHNT and CDR2 YENEEA. The source material was CD4+ or CD8+ T cells sorted from blood, sampled in a trial of the OX40 agonist ivuxolimab. The clonotype originates from an adult with an advanced solid tumor such as melanoma, head and neck, liver or kidney cancer. The J gene is TRBJ2-3, the V gene TRBV11-3; D unclear. CDR3 in amino acids: CASSLSPAVNTQYF. CDR3 sequence (DNA): TGTGCCAGCAGCTTATCCCCGGCAGTAAATACGCAGTATTTT.